This TCR beta chain was observed in a study of cytomegalovirus exposure and HLA in healthy donors. The study's findings and limits: A few V segments could not be told apart, such as TRBV6-2 and TRBV6-3, and were left out.

In regard to this clone: Its antigen is still unknown.

The PCR was carried out with 60 Vbeta primers and 13 Jbeta primers. TCRdb's copy holds only in-frame clones and misses some; the assay was immunoSEQ multiplex PCR. The table lists 74,000 or so clones, roughly 65% of them singletons. This CDR3 has 14 residues. Losses at the gene ends were 4 bases for V and 0 bases for J; bases not matched to a gene: 0. The germline CDR1 and CDR2 sequences are MNHNY and SVGAGI (reference sequence). The TCR was taken from a woman aged 25 to 39 in good health and CMV-seronegative. The V call is TRBV6-6, the J call TRBJ1-1, with 9 bases identical to TRBD1. The sequenced material came from PBMCs. CDR3 coding DNA: TGTGCCAGCAGTTGGGACAGGGTGAACACTGAAGCTTTCTTT. It encodes CASSWDRVNTEAFF.